This T cell receptor beta chain was found in a study of blood T cell repertoires in COVID-19. Trimming took 6 bases from V and 5 from J; bases not matched to a gene: 24. The CDR3 is made up of 19 amino acids. Germline CDR1 reads LGHNT; CDR2 reads FRNRAP. Using immunoSEQ multiplex PCR, the repertoire was profiled, and TCRdb retains in-frame clones only, with some absent. Among around 190,000 clones listed, about 81% were seen once. This TCR was recovered from a woman in her sixties or seventies with COVID-19, enrolled during active disease. The specimen was peripheral blood. This chain uses TRBV12-5 with TRBJ2-5; 7 nucleotides align to TRBD1. The CDR3, as DNA: TGTGCTAGTGGAGAAGGGGGCCCCATGGGGCGGGTTTCCTCTGAGACCCAGTACTTC. This encodes CASGEGGPMGRVSSETQYF.